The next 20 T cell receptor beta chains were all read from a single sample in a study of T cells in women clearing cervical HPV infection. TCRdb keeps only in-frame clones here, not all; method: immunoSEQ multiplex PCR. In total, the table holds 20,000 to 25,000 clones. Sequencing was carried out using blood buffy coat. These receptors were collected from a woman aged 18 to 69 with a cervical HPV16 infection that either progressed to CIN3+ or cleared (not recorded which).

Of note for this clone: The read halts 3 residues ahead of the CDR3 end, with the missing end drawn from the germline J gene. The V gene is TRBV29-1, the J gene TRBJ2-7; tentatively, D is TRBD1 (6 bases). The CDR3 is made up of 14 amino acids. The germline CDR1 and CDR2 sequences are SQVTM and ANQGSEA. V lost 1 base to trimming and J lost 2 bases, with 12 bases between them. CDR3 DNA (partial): TGCAGCGTTGAAGTCGGGACATCAACCTACGAG. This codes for CSVEVGTSTYE. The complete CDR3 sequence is CSVEVGTSTYEQYF.

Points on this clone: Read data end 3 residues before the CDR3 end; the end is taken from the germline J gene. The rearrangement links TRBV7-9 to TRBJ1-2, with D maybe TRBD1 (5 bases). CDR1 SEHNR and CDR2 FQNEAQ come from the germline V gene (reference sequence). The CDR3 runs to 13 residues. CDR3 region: CASRSGLAYDYTF. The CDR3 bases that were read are TGTGCCAGCAGGTCGGGACTAGCATACGAC. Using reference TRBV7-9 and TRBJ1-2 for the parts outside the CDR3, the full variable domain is DTGVSQNPRHKITKRGQNVTFRCDPISEHNRLYWYRQTLGQGPEFLTYFQNEAQLEKSRLLSDRFSAERPKGSFSTLEIQRTEQGDSAMYLCASRSGLAYDYTFGSGTRLTVV.

The covered CDR3 bases are TGTGCCAGCAGCAATTCGAACAGGGGGGGGAACATT. Translating it yields CASSNSNRGGNI. The complete CDR3 sequence is CASSNSNRGGNIQYF. This chain uses TRBV7-2 with TRBJ2-4, with TRBD1 as a possible D gene (8 bases). The read ends 3 residues before the CDR3 terminus; that terminus is restored from the germline J gene. The CDR3 has 15 residues. Trimming stripped 5 bases from V and 7 bases from J, with 18 bases between. Germline CDR1 reads SGHTA; CDR2 reads FQGNSA.

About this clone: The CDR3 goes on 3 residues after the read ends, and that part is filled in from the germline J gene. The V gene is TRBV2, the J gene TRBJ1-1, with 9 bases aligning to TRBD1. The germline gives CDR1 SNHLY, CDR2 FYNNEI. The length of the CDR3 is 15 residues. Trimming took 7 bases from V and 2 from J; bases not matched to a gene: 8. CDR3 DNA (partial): TGTGCCAGCACACAGGGGGCATTCGGAAACACTGAA. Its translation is CASTQGAFGNTE. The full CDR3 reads CASTQGAFGNTEAFF.

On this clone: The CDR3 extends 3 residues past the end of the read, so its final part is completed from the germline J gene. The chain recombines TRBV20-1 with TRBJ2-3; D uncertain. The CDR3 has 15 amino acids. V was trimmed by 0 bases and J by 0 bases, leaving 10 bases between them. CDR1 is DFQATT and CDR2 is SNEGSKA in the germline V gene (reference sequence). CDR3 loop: CSARETRHSTDTQYF. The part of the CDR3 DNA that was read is TGCAGTGCTAGAGAGACACGACATAGCACAGATACG.

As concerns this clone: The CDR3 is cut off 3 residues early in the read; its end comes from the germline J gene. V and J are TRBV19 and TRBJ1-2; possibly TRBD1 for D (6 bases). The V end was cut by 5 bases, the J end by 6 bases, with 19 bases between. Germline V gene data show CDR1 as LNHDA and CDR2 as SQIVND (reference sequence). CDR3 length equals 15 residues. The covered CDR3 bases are TGTGCCAGTAGTCTCCCCTGGGAGGGACAAAATGGC. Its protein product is CASSLPWEGQNG. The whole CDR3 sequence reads CASSLPWEGQNGYTF.

This CDR3 is CASSLFAFRDTEAFF. The sequenced part of the CDR3 DNA is TGTGCCAGCAGCTTATTTGCCTTTCGCGACACTGAA. V usage is TRBV11-2 and J usage is TRBJ1-1; D is undetermined. The CDR3 end is not reached by the read, which stops 3 residues before it; the germline J gene fills it in. The length of the CDR3 is 15 residues. V lost 2 bases and J lost 3, with 13 bases in between. Germline values: CDR1 SGHAT, CDR2 FQNNGV.

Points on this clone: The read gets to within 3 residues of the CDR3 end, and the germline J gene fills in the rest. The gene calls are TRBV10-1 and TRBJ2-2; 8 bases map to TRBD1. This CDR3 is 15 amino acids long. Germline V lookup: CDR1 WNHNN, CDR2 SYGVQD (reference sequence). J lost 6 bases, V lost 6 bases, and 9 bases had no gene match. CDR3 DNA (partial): TGCGCCAGCAGCCCCGACAGGGGCCGAGCCGGGGAG. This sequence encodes CASSPDRGRAGE. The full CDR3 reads CASSPDRGRAGELFF.

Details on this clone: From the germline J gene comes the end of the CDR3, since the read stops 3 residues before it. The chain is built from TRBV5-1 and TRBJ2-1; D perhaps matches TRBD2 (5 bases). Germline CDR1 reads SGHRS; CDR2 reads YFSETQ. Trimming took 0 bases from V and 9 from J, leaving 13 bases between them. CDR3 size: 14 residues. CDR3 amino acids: CASSLEVSRGEQFF. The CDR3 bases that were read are TGCGCCAGCAGCTTGGAGGTCAGCCGGGGTGAG.

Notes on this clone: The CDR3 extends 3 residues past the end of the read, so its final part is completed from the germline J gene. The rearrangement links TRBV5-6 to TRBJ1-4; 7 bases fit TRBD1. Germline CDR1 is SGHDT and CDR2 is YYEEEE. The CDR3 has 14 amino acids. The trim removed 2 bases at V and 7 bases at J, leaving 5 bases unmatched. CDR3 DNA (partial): TGTGCCAGCAGCTTTAGGGGGCGGGGTGAAAAA. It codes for CASSFRGRGEK. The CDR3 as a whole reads CASSFRGRGEKLFF. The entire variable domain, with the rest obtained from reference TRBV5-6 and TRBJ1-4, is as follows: DAGVTQSPTHLIKTRGQQVTLRCSPKSGHDTVSWYQQALGQGPQFIFQYYEEEERQRGNFPDRFSGHQFPNYSSELNVNALLLGDSALYLCASSFRGRGEKLFFGSGTQLSVL.

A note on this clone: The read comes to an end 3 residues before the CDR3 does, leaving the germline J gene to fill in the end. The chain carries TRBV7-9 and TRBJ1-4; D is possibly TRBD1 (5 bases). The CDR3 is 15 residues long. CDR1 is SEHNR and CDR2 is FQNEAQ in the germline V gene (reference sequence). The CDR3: CASSLFRSGANVLFF. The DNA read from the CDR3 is TGTGCCAGCAGCTTGTTCCGCTCTGGGGCCAACGTA.

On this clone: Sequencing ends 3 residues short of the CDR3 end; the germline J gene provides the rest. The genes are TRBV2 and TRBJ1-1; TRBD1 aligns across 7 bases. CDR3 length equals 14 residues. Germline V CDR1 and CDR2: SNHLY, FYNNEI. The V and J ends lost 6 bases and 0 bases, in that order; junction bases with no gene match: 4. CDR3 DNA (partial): TGTGCCAGCAGACAGGGGTACGTGAACACTGAA. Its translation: CASRQGYVNTE. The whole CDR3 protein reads CASRQGYVNTEAFF.

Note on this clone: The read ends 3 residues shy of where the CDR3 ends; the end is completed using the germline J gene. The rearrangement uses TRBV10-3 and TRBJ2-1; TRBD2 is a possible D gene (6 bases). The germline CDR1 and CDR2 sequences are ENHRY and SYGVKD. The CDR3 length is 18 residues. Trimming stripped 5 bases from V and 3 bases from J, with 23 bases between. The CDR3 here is CAISKSEWGVIDYNEQFF. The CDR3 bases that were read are TGTGCCATCAGTAAAAGCGAATGGGGGGTGATTGACTACAATGAG.

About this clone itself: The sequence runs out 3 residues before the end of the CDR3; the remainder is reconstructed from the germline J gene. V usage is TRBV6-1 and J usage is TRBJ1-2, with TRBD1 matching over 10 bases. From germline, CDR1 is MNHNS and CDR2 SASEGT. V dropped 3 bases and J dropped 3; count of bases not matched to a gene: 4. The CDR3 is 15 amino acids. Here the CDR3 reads CASSEGTGVYYGYTF. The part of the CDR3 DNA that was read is TGTGCCAGCAGTGAGGGGACAGGGGTTTACTATGGC.

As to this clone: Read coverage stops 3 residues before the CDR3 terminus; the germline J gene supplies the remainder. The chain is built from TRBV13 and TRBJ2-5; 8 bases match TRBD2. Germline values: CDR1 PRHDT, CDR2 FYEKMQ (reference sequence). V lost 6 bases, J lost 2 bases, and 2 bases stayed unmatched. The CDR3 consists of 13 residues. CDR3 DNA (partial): TGTGCCAGCAGTCAGCGGGAGCAAGAGACC. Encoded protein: CASSQREQET. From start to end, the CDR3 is CASSQREQETQYF.

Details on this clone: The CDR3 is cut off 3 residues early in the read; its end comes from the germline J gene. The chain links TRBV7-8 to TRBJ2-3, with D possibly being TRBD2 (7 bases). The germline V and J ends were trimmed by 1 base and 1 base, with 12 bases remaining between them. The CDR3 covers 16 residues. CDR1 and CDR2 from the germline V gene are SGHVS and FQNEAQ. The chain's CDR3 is CASSLDAGAGTDTQYF. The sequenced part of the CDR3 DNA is TGTGCCAGCAGCTTAGATGCGGGGGCTGGCACAGATACG.

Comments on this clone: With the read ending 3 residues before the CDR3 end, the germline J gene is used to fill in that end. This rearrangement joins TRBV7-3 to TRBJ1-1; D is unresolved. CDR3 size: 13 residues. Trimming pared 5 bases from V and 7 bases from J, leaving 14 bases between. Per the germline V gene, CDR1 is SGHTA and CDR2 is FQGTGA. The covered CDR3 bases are TGTGCCAGCAGCCCCCAAAAGGGTCGTGAA. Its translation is CASSPQKGRE. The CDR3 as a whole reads CASSPQKGREAFF.

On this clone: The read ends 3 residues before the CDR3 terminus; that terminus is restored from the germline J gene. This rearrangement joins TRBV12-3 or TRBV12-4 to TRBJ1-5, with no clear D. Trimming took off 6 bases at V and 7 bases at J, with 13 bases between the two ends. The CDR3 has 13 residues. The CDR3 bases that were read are TGTGCCAGCAGCAAAGCCGAACTACAGCCC. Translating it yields CASSKAELQP. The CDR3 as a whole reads CASSKAELQPQHF.

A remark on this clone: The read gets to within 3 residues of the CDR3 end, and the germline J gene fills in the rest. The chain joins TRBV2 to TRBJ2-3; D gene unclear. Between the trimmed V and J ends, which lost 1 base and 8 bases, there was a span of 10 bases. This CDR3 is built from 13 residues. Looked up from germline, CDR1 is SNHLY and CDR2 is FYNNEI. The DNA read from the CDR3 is TGTGCCAGCAGTGAAGATCCCCGCGGTACG. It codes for CASSEDPRGT. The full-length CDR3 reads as CASSEDPRGTQYF.

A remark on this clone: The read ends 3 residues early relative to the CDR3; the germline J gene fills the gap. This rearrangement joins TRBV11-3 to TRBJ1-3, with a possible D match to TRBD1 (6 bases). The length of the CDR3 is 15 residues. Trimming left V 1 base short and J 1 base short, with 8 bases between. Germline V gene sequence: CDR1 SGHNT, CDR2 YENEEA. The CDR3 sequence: CASSLAGTSGNTIYF. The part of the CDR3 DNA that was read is TGTGCCAGCAGCTTAGCCGGGACATCTGGAAACACC.